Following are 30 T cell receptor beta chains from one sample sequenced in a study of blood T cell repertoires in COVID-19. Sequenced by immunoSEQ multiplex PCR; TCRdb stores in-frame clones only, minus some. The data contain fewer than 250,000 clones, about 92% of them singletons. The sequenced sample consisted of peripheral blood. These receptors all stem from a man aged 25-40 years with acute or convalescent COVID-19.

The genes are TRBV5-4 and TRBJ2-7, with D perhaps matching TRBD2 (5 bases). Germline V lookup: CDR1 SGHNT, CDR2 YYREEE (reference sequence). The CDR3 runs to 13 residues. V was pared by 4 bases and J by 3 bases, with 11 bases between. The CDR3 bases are TGTGCCAGCAGCGCCGGGGTTGGCTACGAGCAGTACTTC. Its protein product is CASSAGVGYEQYF.

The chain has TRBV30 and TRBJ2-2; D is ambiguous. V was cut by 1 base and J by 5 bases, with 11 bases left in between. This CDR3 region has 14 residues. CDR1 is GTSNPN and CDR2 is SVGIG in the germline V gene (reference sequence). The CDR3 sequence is CAWSGTVSTGELFF. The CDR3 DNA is TGTGCCTGGAGTGGAACAGTTTCGACCGGGGAGCTGTTTTTT. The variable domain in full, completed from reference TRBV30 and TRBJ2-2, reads SQTIHQWPATLVQPVGSPLSLECTVEGTSNPNLYWYRQAAGRGLQLLFYSVGIGQISSEVPQNLSASRPQDRQFILSSKKLLLSDSGFYLCAWSGTVSTGELFFGEGSRLTVL.

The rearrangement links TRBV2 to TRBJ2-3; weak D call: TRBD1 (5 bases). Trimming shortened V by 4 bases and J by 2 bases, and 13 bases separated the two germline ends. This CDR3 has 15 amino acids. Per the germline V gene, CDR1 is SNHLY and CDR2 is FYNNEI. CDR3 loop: CASSGVGPPTDTQYF. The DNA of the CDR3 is TGTGCCAGCAGTGGTGTGGGGCCCCCCACAGATACGCAGTATTTT.

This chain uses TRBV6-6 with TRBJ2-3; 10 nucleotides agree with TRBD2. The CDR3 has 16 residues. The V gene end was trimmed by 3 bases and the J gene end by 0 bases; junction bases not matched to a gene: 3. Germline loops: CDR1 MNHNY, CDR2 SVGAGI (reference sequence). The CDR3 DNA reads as TGTGCCAGCAGTTATGGAGCGGGAGGGAGCACAGATACGCAGTATTTT. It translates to CASSYGAGGSTDTQYF.

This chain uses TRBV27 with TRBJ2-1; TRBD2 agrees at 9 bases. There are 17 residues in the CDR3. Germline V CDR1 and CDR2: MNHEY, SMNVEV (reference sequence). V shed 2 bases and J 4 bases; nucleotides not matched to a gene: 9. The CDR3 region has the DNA TGTGCCAGCAGTTTAATGTTTTCTACTAGCGGGTACAATGAGCAGTTCTTC. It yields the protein CASSLMFSTSGYNEQFF.

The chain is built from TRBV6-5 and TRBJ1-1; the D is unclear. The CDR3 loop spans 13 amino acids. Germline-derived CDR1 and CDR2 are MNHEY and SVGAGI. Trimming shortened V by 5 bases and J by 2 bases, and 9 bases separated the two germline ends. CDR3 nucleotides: TGTGCCAGCAGTCTCACACCTAACACTGAAGCTTTCTTT. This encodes CASSLTPNTEAFF.

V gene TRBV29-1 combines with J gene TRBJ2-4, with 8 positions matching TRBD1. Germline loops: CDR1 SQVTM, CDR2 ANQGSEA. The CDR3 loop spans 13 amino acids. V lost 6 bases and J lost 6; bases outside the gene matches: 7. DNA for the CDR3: TGCAGCGTCCTTATACAGGGGGGAAACATTCAGTACTTC. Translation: CSVLIQGGNIQYF.

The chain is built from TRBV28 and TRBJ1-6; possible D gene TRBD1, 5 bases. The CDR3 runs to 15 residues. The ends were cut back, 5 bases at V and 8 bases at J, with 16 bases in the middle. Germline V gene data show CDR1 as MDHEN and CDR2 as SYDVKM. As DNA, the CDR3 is TGTGCCAGCAGTCGGGGGGGGGTTAAGGATTCACCCCTCCACTTT. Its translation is CASSRGGVKDSPLHF.

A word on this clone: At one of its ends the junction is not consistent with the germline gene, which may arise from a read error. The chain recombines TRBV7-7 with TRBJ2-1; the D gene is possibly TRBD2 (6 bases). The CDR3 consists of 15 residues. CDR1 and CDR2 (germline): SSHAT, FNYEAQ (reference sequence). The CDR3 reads CASSLTGGNWDEQFF. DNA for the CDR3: TGTGCTAGCAGCCTCACCGGCGGGAACTGGGATGAGCAGTTCTTC.

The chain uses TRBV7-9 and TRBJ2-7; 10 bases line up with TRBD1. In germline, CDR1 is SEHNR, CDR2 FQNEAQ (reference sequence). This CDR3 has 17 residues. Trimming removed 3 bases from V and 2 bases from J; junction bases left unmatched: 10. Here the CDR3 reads CASSFGVAGQGTYEQYF. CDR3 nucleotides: TGTGCCAGCAGCTTTGGGGTAGCGGGACAGGGGACCTACGAGCAGTACTTC.

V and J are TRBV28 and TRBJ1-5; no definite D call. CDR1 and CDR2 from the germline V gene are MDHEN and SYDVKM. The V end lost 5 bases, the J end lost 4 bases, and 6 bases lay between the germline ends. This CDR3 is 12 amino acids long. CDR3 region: CASSTLNQPQHF. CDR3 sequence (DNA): TGTGCCAGCAGTACCCTAAATCAGCCCCAGCATTTT.

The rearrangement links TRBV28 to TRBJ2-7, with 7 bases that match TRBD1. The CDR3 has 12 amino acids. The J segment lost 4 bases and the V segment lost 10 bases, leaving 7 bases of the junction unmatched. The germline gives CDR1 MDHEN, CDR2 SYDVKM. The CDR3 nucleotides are TGTGCCACGAGGACAGGCGGTTACGAGCAGTACTTC. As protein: CATRTGGYEQYF.

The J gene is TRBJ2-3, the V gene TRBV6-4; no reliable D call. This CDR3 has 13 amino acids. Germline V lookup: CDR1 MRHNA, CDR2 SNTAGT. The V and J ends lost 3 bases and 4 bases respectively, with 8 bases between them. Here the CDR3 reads CASSESRADTQYF. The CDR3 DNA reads TGTGCCAGCAGTGAGTCCCGGGCAGATACGCAGTATTTT.

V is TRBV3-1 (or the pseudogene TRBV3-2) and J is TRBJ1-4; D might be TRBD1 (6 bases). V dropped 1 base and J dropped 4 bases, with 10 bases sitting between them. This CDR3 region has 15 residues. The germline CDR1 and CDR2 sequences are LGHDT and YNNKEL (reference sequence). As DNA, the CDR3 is TGTGCCAGCAGCCAAGTCACAGGGTATAATGAAAAACTGTTTTTT. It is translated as CASSQVTGYNEKLFF.

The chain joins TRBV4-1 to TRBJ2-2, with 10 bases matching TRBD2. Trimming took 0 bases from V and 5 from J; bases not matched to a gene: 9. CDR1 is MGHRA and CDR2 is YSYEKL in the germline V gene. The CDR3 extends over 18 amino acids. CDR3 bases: TGCGCCAGCAGCCAAGACGGCTTCGGACTAGCGGAAACCGGGGAGCTGTTTTTT. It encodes CASSQDGFGLAETGELFF.

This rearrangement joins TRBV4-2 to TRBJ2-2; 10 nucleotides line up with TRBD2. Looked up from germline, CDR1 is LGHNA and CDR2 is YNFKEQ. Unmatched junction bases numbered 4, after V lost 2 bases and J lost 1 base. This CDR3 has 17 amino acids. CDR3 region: CASSQIGLAENTGELFF. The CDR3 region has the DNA TGTGCCAGCAGCCAAATAGGACTAGCGGAGAACACCGGGGAGCTGTTTTTT.

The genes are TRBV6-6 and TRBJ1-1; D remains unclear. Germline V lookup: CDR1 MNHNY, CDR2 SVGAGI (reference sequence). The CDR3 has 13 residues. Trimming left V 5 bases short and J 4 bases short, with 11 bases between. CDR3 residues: CASSVSSGTEAFF. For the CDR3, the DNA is TGTGCCAGCAGTGTCTCGTCAGGCACTGAAGCTTTCTTT.

In nucleotides, the CDR3 is TGTGCCAGCAGCGTAGGGGAGGTAACTGAAGCTTTCTTT. The encoded protein is CASSVGEVTEAFF. The V call is TRBV9, the J call TRBJ1-1; D remains unclear. The V gene's germline CDR1 is SGDLS and CDR2 YYNGEE. The ends were cut back, 0 bases at V and 5 bases at J, with 8 bases in the middle. The CDR3 sequence is 13 residues long.

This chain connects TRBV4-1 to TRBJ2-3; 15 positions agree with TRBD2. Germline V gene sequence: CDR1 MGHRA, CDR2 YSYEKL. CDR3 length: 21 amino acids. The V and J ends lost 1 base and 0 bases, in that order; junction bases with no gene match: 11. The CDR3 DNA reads TGCGCCAGCAGCCAAGGATTTTGGGGGACTAGCGGGGGGCATAGCACAGATACGCAGTATTTT. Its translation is CASSQGFWGTSGGHSTDTQYF.

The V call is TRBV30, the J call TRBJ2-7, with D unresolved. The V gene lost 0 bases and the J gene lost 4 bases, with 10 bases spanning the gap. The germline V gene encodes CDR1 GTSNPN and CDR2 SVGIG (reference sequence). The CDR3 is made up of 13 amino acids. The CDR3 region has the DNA TGTGCCTGGAGTGTGTACGGGTCGTACGAGCAGTACTTC. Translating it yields CAWSVYGSYEQYF. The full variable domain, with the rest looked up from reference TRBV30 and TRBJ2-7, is SQTIHQWPATLVQPVGSPLSLECTVEGTSNPNLYWYRQAAGRGLQLLFYSVGIGQISSEVPQNLSASRPQDRQFILSSKKLLLSDSGFYLCAWSVYGSYEQYFGPGTRLTVT.

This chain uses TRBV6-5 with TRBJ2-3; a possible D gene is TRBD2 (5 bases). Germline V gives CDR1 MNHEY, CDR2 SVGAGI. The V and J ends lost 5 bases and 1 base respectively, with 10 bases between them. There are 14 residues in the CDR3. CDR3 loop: CASSPWGGTDTQYF. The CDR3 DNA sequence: TGTGCCAGCAGTCCCTGGGGAGGCACAGATACGCAGTATTTT.

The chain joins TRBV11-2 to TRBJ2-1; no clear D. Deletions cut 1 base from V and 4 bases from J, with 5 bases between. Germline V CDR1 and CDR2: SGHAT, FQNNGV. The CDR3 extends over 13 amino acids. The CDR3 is CASSLAFYNEQFF. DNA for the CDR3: TGTGCCAGCAGCTTAGCCTTTTACAATGAGCAGTTCTTC.

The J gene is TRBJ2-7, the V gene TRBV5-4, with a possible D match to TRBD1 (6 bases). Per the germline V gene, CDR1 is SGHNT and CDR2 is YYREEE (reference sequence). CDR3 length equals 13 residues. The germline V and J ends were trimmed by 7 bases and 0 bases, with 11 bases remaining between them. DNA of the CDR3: TGTGCCAGCCGGACAGCCAACTCCTACGAGCAGTACTTC. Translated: CASRTANSYEQYF.

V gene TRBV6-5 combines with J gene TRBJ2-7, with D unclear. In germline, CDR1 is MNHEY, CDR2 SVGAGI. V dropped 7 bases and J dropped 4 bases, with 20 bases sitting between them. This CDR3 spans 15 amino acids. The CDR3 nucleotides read TGTGCCAGCACCCTGAGGCCACACCCCAGATACGAGCAGTACTTC. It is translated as CASTLRPHPRYEQYF.

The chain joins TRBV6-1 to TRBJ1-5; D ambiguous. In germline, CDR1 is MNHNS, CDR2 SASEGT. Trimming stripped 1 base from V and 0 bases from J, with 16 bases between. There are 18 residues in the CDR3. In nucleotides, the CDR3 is TGTGCCAGCAGTGAAGGGGCGTTGGCTGGAAATAGCAATCAGCCCCAGCATTTT. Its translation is CASSEGALAGNSNQPQHF.

The CDR3 loop reads CASSFGTGPEKLFF. DNA of the CDR3: TGTGCCAGCAGTTTCGGGACAGGTCCAGAAAAACTGTTTTTT. The V call is TRBV28, the J call TRBJ1-4; TRBD1 matches 8 bases. CDR1 is MDHEN and CDR2 is SYDVKM in the germline V gene. V lost 3 bases, J lost 8 bases, and 5 bases stayed unmatched. The CDR3 has 14 residues.

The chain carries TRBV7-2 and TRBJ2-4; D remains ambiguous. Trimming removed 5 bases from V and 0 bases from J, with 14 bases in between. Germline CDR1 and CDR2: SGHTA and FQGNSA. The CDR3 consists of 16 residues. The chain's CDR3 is CASSPQITLAKNIQYF. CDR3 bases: TGTGCCAGCAGCCCCCAGATCACCTTAGCCAAAAACATTCAGTACTTC.

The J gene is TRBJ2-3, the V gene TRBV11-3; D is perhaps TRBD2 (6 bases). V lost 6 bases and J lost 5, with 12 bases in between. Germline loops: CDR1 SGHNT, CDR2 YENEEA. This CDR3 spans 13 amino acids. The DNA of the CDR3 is TGTGCCAGCAGTCTGGGAGGTAGAGATACGCAGTATTTT. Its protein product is CASSLGGRDTQYF.

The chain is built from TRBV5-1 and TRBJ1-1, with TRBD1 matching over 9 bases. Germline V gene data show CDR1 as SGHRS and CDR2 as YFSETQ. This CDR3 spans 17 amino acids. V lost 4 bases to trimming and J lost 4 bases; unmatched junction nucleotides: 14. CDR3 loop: CASSLPGTGRGGTEAFF. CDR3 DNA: TGCGCCAGCAGCCTCCCTGGGACAGGGAGAGGGGGCACTGAAGCTTTCTTT. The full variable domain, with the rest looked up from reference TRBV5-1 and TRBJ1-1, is KAGVTQTPRYLIKTRGQQVTLSCSPISGHRSVSWYQQTPGQGLQFLFEYFSETQRNKGNFPGRFSGRQFSNSRSEMNVSTLELGDSALYLCASSLPGTGRGGTEAFFGQGTRLTVV.

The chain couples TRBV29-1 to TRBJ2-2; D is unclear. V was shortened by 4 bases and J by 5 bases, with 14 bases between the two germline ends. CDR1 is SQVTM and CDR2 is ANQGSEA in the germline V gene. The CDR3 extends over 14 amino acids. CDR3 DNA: TGCAGCGTTGGTGTGACATCTTGGACCGGGGAGCTGTTTTTT. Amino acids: CSVGVTSWTGELFF.